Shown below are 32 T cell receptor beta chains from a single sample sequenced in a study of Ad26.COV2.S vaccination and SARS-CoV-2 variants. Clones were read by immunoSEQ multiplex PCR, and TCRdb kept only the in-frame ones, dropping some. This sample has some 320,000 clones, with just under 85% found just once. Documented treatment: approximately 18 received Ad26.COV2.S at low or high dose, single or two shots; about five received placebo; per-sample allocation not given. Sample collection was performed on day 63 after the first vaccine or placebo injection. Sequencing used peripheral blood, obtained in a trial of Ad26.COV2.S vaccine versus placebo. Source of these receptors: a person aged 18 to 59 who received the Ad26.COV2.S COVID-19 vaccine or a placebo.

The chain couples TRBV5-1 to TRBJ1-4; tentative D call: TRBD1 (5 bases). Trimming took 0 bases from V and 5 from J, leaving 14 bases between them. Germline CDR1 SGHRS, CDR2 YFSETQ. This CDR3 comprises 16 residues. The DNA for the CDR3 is TGCGCCAGCAGCTTGGTTGCAGGGCCGGGAAATGAAAAACTGTTTTTT. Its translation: CASSLVAGPGNEKLFF.

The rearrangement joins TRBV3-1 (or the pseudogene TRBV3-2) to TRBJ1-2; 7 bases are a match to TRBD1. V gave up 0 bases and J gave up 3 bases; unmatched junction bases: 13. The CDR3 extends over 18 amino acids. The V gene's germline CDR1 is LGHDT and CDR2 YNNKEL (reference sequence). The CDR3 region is CASSQDPLDRSGDYGYTF. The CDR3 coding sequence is TGTGCCAGCAGCCAAGATCCTCTGGACAGGTCGGGGGACTATGGCTACACCTTC.

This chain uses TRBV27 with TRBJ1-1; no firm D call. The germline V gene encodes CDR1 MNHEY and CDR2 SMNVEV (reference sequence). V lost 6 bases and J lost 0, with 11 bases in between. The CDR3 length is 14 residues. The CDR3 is CASSPSGVNTEAFF. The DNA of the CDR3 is TGTGCCAGCAGCCCTTCGGGCGTGAACACTGAAGCTTTCTTT.

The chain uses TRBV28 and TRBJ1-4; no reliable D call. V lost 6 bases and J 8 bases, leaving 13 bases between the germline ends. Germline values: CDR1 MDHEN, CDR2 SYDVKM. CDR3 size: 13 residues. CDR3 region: CASRSSRAEKLFF. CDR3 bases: TGTGCCAGCAGATCGTCAAGAGCCGAAAAACTGTTTTTT.

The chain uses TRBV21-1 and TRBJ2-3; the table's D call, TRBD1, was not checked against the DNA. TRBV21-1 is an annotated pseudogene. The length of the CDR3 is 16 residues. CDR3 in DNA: TGTGCCAGCAGCCACAGGGGGGACTTTTGCACAGATACGCAGTATTTT. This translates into CASSHRGDFCTDTQYF.

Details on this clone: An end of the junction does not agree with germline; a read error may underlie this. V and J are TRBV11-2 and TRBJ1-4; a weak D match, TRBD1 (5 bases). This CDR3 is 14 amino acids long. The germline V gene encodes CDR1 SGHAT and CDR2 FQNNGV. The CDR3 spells CASSVNRVDPYRLF. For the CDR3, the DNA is TGTGCCAGCAGCGTGAATCGGGTCGACCCCTACAGGCTTTTT.

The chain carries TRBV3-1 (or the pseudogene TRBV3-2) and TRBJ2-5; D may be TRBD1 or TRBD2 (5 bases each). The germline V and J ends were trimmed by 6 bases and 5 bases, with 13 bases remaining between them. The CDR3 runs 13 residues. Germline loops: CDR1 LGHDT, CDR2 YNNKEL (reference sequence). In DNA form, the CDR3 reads TGTGCCAGCAGGCGACAGCCGGGGGAGACCCAGTACTTC. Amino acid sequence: CASRRQPGETQYF.

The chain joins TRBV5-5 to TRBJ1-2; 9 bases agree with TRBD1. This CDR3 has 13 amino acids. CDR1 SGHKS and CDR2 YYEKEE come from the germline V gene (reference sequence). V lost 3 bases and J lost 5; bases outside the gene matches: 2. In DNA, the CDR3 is TGTGCCAGCAGCTCGACAGGGGGTTATGGCTACACCTTC. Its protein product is CASSSTGGYGYTF.

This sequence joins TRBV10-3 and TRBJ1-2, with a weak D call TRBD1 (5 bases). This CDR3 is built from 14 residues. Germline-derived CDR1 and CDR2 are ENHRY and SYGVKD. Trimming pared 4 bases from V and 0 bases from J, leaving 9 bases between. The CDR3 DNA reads TGTGCCATCAGTGTAGAGGGACCTAACTATGGCTACACCTTC. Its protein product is CAISVEGPNYGYTF.

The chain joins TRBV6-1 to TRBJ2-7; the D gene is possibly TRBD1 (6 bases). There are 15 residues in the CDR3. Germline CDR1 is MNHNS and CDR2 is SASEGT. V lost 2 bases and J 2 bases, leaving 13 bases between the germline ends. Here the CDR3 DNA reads TGTGCCAGCAGTGAAAAGACAGGTGGCCCCTACGAGCAGTACTTC. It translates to CASSEKTGGPYEQYF.

This chain's CDR3 is CASSQGMGGYTF. CDR3 coding DNA: TGTGCCAGCAGCCAGGGGATGGGTGGCTACACCTTC. This chain uses TRBV3-1 (or the pseudogene TRBV3-2) with TRBJ1-2; D remains ambiguous. Deletions cut 3 bases from V and 7 bases from J, with 9 bases between. Germline CDR1 reads LGHDT; CDR2 reads YNNKEL (reference sequence). CDR3 length: 12 amino acids.

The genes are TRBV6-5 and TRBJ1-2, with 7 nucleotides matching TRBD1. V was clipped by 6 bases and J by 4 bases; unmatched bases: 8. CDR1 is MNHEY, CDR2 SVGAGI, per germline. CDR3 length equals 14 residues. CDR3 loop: CASSRGTEPYGYTF. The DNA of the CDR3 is TGTGCCAGCAGCAGAGGGACAGAACCCTATGGCTACACCTTC.

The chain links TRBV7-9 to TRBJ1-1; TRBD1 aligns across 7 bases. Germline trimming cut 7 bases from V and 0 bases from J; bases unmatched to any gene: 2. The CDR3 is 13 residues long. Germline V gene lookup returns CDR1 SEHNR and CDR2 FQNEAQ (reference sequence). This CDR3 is CASNGQVNTEAFF. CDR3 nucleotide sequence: TGTGCCAGCAATGGACAGGTGAACACTGAAGCTTTCTTT.

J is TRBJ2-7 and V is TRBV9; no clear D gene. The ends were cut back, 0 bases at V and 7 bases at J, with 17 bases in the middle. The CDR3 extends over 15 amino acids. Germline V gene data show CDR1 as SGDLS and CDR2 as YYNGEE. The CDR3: CASSVGREPPAEQYF. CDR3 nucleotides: TGTGCCAGCAGCGTAGGAAGGGAACCGCCGGCGGAGCAGTACTTC.

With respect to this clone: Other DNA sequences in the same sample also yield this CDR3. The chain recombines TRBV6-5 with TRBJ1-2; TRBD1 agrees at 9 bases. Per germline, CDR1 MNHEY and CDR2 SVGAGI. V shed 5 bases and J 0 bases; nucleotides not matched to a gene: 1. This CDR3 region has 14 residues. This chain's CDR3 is CASSRTGANYGYTF. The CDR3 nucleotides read TGTGCCAGCAGTAGGACAGGGGCTAACTATGGCTACACCTTC.

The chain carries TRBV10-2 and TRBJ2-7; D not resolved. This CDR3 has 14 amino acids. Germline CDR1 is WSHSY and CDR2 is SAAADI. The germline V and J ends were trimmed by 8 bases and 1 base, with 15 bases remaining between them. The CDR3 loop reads CASLDTDGSYEQYF. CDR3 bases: TGCGCCAGCCTCGACACGGACGGATCCTACGAGCAGTACTTC.

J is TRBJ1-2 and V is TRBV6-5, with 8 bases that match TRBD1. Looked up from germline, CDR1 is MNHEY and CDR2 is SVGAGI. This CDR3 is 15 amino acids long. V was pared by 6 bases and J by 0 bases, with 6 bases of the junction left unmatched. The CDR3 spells CASRVRDRTNYGYTF. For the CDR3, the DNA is TGTGCCAGCAGGGTACGGGACAGGACTAACTATGGCTACACCTTC.

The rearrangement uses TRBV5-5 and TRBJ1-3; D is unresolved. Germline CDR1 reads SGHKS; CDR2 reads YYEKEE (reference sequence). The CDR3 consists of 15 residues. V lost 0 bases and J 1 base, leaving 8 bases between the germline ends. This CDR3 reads CASSLDPGSGNTIYF. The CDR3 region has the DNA TGTGCCAGCAGCTTGGACCCGGGGTCTGGAAACACCATATATTTT.

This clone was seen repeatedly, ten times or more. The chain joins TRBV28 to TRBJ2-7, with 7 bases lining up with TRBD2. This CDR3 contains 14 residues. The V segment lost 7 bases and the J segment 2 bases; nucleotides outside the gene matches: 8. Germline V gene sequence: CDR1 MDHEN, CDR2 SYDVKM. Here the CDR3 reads CASNRAGNPYEQYF. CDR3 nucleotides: TGTGCCAGCAACCGAGCGGGGAACCCCTACGAGCAGTACTTC.

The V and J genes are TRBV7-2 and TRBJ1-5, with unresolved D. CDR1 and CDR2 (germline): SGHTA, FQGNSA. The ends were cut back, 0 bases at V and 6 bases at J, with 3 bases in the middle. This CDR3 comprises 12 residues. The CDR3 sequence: CASSLAGQPQHF. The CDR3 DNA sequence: TGTGCCAGCAGCTTAGCGGGTCAGCCCCAGCATTTT.

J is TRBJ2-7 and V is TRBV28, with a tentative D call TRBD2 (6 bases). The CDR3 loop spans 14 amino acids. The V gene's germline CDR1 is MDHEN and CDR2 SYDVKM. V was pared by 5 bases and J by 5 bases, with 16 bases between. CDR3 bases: TGTGCCAGCAGTAGTTGGAGGGGCAGGAACGAGCAGTACTTC. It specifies CASSSWRGRNEQYF.

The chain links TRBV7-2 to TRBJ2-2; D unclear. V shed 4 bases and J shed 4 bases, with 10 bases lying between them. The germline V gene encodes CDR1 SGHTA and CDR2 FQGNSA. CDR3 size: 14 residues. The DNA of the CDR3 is TGTGCCAGCAGCTCGCTTGGAACCACCGGGGAGCTGTTTTTT. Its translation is CASSSLGTTGELFF. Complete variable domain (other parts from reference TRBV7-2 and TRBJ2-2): GAGVSQSPSNKVTEKGKDVELRCDPISGHTALYWYRQSLGQGLEFLIYFQGNSAPDKSGLPSDRFSAERTGGSVSTLTIQRTQQEDSAVYLCASSSLGTTGELFFGEGSRLTVL.

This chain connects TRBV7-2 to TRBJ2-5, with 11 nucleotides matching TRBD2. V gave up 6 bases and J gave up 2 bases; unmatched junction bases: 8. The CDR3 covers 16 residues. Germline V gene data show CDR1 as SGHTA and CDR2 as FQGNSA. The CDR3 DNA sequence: TGTGCCAGCAGTCACTCACTAGCGGGGGTTCAAGAGACCCAGTACTTC. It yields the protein CASSHSLAGVQETQYF.

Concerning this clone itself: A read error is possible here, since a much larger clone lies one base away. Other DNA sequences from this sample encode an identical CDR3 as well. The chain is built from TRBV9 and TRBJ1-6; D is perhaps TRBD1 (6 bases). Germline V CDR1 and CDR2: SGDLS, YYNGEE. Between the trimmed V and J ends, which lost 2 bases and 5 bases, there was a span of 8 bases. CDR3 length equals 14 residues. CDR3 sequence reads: CASSVRGDNSPLHF. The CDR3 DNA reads TGTGCCAGCAGCGTCAGGGGAGATAATTCACCCCTCCACTTT.

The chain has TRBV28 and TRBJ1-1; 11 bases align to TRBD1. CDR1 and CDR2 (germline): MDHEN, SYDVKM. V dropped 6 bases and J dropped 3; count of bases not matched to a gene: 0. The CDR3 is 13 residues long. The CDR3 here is CASRGQGDTEAFF. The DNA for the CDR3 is TGTGCCAGCAGGGGACAGGGGGACACTGAAGCTTTCTTT.

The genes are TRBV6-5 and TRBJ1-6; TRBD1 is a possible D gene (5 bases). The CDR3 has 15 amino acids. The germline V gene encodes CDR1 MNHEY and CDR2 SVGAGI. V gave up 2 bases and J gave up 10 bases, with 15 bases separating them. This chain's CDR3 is CASSYGGSGESPLHF. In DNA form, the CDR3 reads TGTGCCAGCAGTTACGGGGGGTCAGGCGAATCACCCCTCCACTTT.

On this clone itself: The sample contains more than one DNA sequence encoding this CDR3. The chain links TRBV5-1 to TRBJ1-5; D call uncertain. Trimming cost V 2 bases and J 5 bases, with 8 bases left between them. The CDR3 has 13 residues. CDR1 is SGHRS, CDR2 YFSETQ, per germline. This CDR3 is CASSLKGDQPQHF. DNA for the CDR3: TGCGCCAGCAGCTTAAAGGGCGATCAGCCCCAGCATTTT.

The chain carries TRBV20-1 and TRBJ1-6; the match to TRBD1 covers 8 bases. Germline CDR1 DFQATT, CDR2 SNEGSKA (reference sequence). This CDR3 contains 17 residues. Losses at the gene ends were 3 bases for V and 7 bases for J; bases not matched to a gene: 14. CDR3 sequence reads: CSASSQGAWVSNSPLHF. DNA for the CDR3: TGCAGTGCTAGTTCGCAGGGGGCCTGGGTGAGCAATTCACCCCTCCACTTT.

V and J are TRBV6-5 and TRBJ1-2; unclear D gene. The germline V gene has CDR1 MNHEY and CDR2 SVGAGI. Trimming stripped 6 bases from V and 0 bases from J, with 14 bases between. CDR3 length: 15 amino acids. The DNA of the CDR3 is TGTGCCAGCAGGCACTCCGTGGGAGCTAACTATGGCTACACCTTC. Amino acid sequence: CASRHSVGANYGYTF.

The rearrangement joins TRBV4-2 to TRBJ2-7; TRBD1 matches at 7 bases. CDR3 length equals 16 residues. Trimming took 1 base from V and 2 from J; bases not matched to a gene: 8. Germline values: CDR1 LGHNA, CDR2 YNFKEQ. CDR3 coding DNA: TGTGCCAGCAGCCAAGTGGTCTCCGGGACAGCCTACGAGCAGTACTTC. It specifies CASSQVVSGTAYEQYF.

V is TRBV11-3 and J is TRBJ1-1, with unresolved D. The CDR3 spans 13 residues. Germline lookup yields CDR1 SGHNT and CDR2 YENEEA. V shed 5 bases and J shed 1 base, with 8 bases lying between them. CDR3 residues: CASSENQNTEAFF. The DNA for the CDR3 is TGTGCCAGCAGCGAGAACCAGAACACTGAAGCTTTCTTT.

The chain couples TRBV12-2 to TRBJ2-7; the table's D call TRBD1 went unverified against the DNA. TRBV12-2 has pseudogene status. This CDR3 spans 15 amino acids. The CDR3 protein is CASRLDKGSGYEQYF. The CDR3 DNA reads TGTGCAAGTCGCTTAGATAAGGGGTCAGGGTACGAGCAGTACTTC.